This TCR beta chain was identified in a study of post-analysis software for immune sequencing data. Overall study context: Recorded disease courses covered relapsing-remitting, secondary progressive and progressive-relapsing multiple sclerosis. Some patients had no subtype annotation.

Unique molecular identifiers tagged the TCR beta cDNA libraries. The authors obtained roughly 0.5 million cDNA molecules from roughly 1 to 10 million T cells. TCRdb re-derived calls from the PCR reads in MiXCR, one entry per CDR3 protein. The sample comprises hundreds of thousands of distinct CDR3 sequences, approximately 59% of which are singletons, and roughly 12% rests with the top ten. About this clonotype itself: Its antigen remains unknown.

This CDR3 is 11 amino acids long. V was trimmed by 1 base and J by 8 bases, leaving 8 bases between them. Germline V gene sequence: CDR1 DFQATT, CDR2 SNEGSKA (reference sequence). Study results and caveats: A few TRBV segments appeared more often in patients than in controls, and TRBV5-6, TRBV5-1 and TRBV20-1 were among these. Samples sharing a preparation batch grouped tightly together when assessed by F measure.

The sequence derives from a girl aged 2-9 years with multiple sclerosis. The chain recombines TRBV20-1 with TRBJ1-2; the D is unclear. Sequencing was done on a sample of blood. CDR3 loop: CSARGEPGYTF. As DNA, the CDR3 is TGCAGTGCTAGAGGGGAACCCGGCTACACCTTC.